Included here is one T cell receptor beta chain sequence, with context. Original data processing: Counts of nucleated cells, estimated from reference gene primer amplification, were obtained. The table came from immunoSEQ multiplex PCR; TCRdb's copy has only in-frame clones and leaves some out. V, J and clone size are those of that table, while D and trimming were read from the DNA. In the table there are 100,000 to 150,000 clones, approximately 86% of which are singletons. The data stem from a study of blood T cell repertoires in COVID-19. About the research overall: PBMCs, B-cell-depleted T cells, or T cells provided the cDNA or gDNA that made up the material.

V was pared by 2 bases and J by 1 base, with 14 bases between. There are 16 residues in the CDR3. CDR1 and CDR2 from the germline V gene are PRHDT and FYEKMQ (reference sequence). Seattle researchers signed up patients amid active infection and tracked them longitudinally. This chain joins TRBV13 and TRBJ1-1, with D possibly being TRBD1 (5 bases). The sequenced material came from peripheral blood. The sequence was collected from a woman aged 65 to 85 with COVID-19, enrolled during active disease. CDR3 region: CASSLRGYLKNTEAFF. The CDR3 bases are TGTGCCAGCAGCTTAAGGGGCTACCTGAAGAACACTGAAGCTTTCTTT.